These 24 T cell receptor beta chains share one sample of origin, sequenced in a study of blood T cell repertoires in COVID-19. Clones were read by immunoSEQ multiplex PCR, and TCRdb kept only the in-frame ones, dropping some. This table holds 200,000 to 250,000 clones, 80% found once. The sample was peripheral blood. These receptors all stem from a woman aged 70-85 years with acute or convalescent COVID-19.

The chain carries TRBV29-1 and TRBJ1-1; 7 bases map to TRBD1. Germline values: CDR1 SQVTM, CDR2 ANQGSEA. V dropped 7 bases and J dropped 5; count of bases not matched to a gene: 10. This CDR3 has 13 amino acids. The CDR3 here is CSAQGSGGTEAFF. Here the CDR3 DNA reads TGCAGCGCTCAGGGGTCAGGGGGGACTGAAGCTTTCTTT.

The rearrangement links TRBV18 to TRBJ2-2; D is perhaps TRBD2 (5 bases). This CDR3 region has 15 residues. Trimming cost V 3 bases and J 3 bases, with 11 bases left between them. The germline V gene has CDR1 KGHSH and CDR2 LQKENI. DNA for the CDR3: TGTGCCAGCTCACCGAGTACAGCGGACACCGGGGAGCTGTTTTTT. As protein: CASSPSTADTGELFF.

This clone was found a few times. V and J are TRBV18 and TRBJ2-1; 11 bases are shared with TRBD2. Trimming removed 3 bases from V and 8 bases from J; junction bases left unmatched: 6. The CDR3 has 15 residues. CDR1 and CDR2 (germline): KGHSH, LQKENI. The CDR3 is CASSPVAGGPDEQFF. The CDR3 coding sequence is TGTGCCAGCTCACCGGTAGCGGGAGGGCCCGATGAGCAGTTCTTC.

V is TRBV9 and J is TRBJ1-2; 7 nucleotides match TRBD1. CDR3 length: 16 residues. Germline assignment: CDR1 SGDLS and CDR2 YYNGEE. The J segment lost 4 bases and the V segment lost 4 bases, leaving 13 bases of the junction unmatched. The CDR3 DNA sequence: TGTGCCAGCAGCCCCATGGAGGGACAGCCAATCTATGGCTACACCTTC. Translated, it gives CASSPMEGQPIYGYTF.

This clone was detected only a few times. The J gene is TRBJ2-3, the V gene TRBV28, with TRBD2 identical over 11 bases. With 7 bases clipped from V and 4 bases from J, the junction kept 7 bases outside the gene matches. CDR3 length equals 15 residues. Germline-derived CDR1 and CDR2 are MDHEN and SYDVKM. The CDR3 DNA is TGTGCCAGCAATCTAGCGGGAGGTGGGGCAGATACGCAGTATTTT. It yields the protein CASNLAGGGADTQYF.

CDR3 sequence: CASSQPSPGKGTDTQYF. The DNA of the CDR3 is TGCGCCAGCAGCCAACCTTCACCCGGGAAGGGTACAGATACGCAGTATTTT. This chain connects TRBV5-1 to TRBJ2-3; maybe TRBD2 (5 bases). Germline CDR1 reads SGHRS; CDR2 reads YFSETQ. The CDR3 contains 17 residues. V was cut by 4 bases and J by 3 bases, with 21 bases left in between.

This chain links TRBV5-5 with TRBJ2-2, with 8 positions matching TRBD2. Per germline, CDR1 SGHKS and CDR2 YYEKEE (reference sequence). The CDR3 totals 15 residues. V lost 5 bases to trimming and J lost 4 bases; unmatched junction nucleotides: 7. This CDR3 is CASRAGRASTGELFF. CDR3 coding DNA: TGTGCCAGCAGGGCCGGGAGGGCCAGCACCGGGGAGCTGTTTTTT.

This chain's CDR3 is CASSHPTYNEQFF. The CDR3 DNA reads TGTGCCAGCAGCCACCCTACCTACAATGAGCAGTTCTTC. The chain combines TRBV3-1 (or the pseudogene TRBV3-2) with TRBJ2-1; no firm D call. CDR3 length: 13 residues. V was clipped by 3 bases and J by 2 bases, with 5 bases between them. Germline V gene data show CDR1 as LGHDT and CDR2 as YNNKEL (reference sequence).

The rearrangement joins TRBV5-1 to TRBJ2-3, with 9 bases matching TRBD1. The CDR3 consists of 19 residues. CDR1 and CDR2 (germline): SGHRS, YFSETQ. V trimming: 0 bases; J trimming: 7 bases; junction bases outside the gene matches: 18. Written as DNA, the CDR3 is TGCGCCAGCAGCTTGGCGGCAGGTCCGACAGGGGGGGGGATAAATACGCAGTATTTT. Translated: CASSLAAGPTGGGINTQYF.

The V gene is TRBV30, the J gene TRBJ1-1; D is undetermined. This CDR3 contains 12 residues. Looked up from germline, CDR1 is GTSNPN and CDR2 is SVGIG (reference sequence). V lost 0 bases and J lost 5, with 7 bases in between. The CDR3 region is CAWSVPKTEAFF. In DNA form, the CDR3 reads TGTGCCTGGAGTGTTCCCAAAACTGAAGCTTTCTTT.

J is TRBJ2-1 and V is TRBV6-4, with a weak D call TRBD2 (6 bases). The V end was cut by 11 bases, the J end by 4 bases, with 21 bases between. Germline V gene data show CDR1 as MRHNA and CDR2 as SNTAGT. The CDR3 contains 15 residues. The CDR3 protein is CASLEGQPSYNEQFF. The CDR3 DNA sequence: TGTGCCTCCTTGGAGGGGCAGCCCTCTTACAATGAGCAGTTCTTC.

This chain links TRBV7-2 with TRBJ2-5; D possibly corresponds to TRBD1 (6 bases). V was pared by 3 bases and J by 2 bases, with 10 bases between. CDR1 SGHTA and CDR2 FQGNSA come from the germline V gene. This CDR3 region has 14 residues. The CDR3 DNA is TGTGCCAGCAGCTTGGGACACCATCAAGAGACCCAGTACTTC. It encodes CASSLGHHQETQYF.

The J gene is TRBJ1-2, the V gene TRBV18, with TRBD1 as a possible D gene (5 bases). Germline CDR1 reads KGHSH; CDR2 reads LQKENI. With 1 base removed from V and 2 bases from J, the gap between germline ends came to 5 bases. This CDR3 is built from 13 residues. CDR3 DNA sequence: TGTGCCAGCTCACCACAGGGGAACTATGGCTACACCTTC. Its translation: CASSPQGNYGYTF.

DNA of the CDR3: TGTGCCAGCAGCTTAGGGGTTGGGGCCGCCGGTAATGGCTACACCTTC. Residues: CASSLGVGAAGNGYTF. The chain carries TRBV7-2 and TRBJ1-2; possibly TRBD1 for D (5 bases). Trimming removed 1 base from V and 6 bases from J, with 18 bases in between. CDR1 SGHTA and CDR2 FQGNSA come from the germline V gene. The CDR3 extends over 16 amino acids. Variable domain in full (rest from reference TRBV7-2 and TRBJ1-2): GAGVSQSPSNKVTEKGKDVELRCDPISGHTALYWYRQSLGQGLEFLIYFQGNSAPDKSGLPSDRFSAERTGGSVSTLTIQRTQQEDSAVYLCASSLGVGAAGNGYTFGSGTRLTVV.

V usage is TRBV5-1 and J usage is TRBJ2-3; possibly TRBD2 for D (5 bases). The V end was cut by 2 bases, the J end by 2 bases, with 12 bases between. Germline V gene data show CDR1 as SGHRS and CDR2 as YFSETQ. CDR3 length: 15 residues. CDR3 sequence: CASSLSDGITDTQYF. DNA for the CDR3: TGCGCCAGCAGCTTATCCGACGGGATCACAGATACGCAGTATTTT.

The J gene is TRBJ2-7, the V gene TRBV28; weak D call: TRBD2 (6 bases). Germline loops: CDR1 MDHEN, CDR2 SYDVKM. CDR3 length: 16 residues. V was pared by 3 bases and J by 4 bases, with 19 bases between. The CDR3 bases are TGTGCCAGCAGTTTTTACTACGGGAGCCCCAGGTACGAGCAGTACTTC. Protein: CASSFYYGSPRYEQYF. The complete variable domain, with remaining parts taken from reference TRBV28 and TRBJ2-7, reads DVKVTQSSRYLVKRTGEKVFLECVQDMDHENMFWYRQDPGLGLRLIYFSYDVKMKEKGDIPEGYSVSREKKERFSLILESASTNQTSMYLCASSFYYGSPRYEQYFGPGTRLTVT.

V is TRBV6-1 and J is TRBJ2-2, with 12 bases that match TRBD2. CDR3 length: 15 amino acids. The germline CDR1 and CDR2 sequences are MNHNS and SASEGT. Germline trimming cut 5 bases from V and 8 bases from J; bases unmatched to any gene: 6. CDR3 sequence reads: CASSNRLAGEGELFF. CDR3 DNA sequence: TGTGCCAGCAGTAACCGACTAGCGGGAGAGGGGGAGCTGTTTTTT.

The CDR3, as DNA: TGTGCCAGCAGTTCCCGGGAGACCCAGTACTTC. This codes for CASSSRETQYF. The J gene is TRBJ2-5, the V gene TRBV6-6, with D uncertain. Looked up from germline, CDR1 is MNHNY and CDR2 is SVGAGI (reference sequence). The CDR3 sequence is 11 residues long. V was trimmed by 4 bases and J by 5 bases, leaving 5 bases between them.

The CDR3 DNA is TGTGCCAGCAGCTCTAAAGAGACCCAGTACTTC. Amino acid sequence: CASSSKETQYF. The chain uses TRBV3-1 (or the pseudogene TRBV3-2) and TRBJ2-5; D is uncertain. CDR1 is LGHDT and CDR2 is YNNKEL in the germline V gene (reference sequence). CDR3 length: 11 residues. Deletions cut 5 bases from V and 3 bases from J, with 4 bases between.

J is TRBJ2-5 and V is TRBV27; 14 bases agree with TRBD2. Trimming at V came to 8 bases and at J to 3 bases, leaving 5 bases not matched to a gene. The CDR3 spans 15 residues. Germline V gene sequence: CDR1 MNHEY, CDR2 SMNVEV (reference sequence). CDR3 sequence reads: CASSKGLAGEETQYF. CDR3 sequence (DNA): TGTGCCAGCTCTAAGGGACTAGCGGGGGAAGAGACCCAGTACTTC.

The V gene is TRBV7-8, the J gene TRBJ2-1; 12 bases agree with TRBD2. The CDR3 is made up of 16 amino acids. With V trimmed by 5 bases and J by 2 bases, 4 bases remained unmatched. Germline V gives CDR1 SGHVS, CDR2 FQNEAQ. This CDR3 reads CASSIRLAGAYNEQFF. As DNA, the CDR3 is TGTGCCAGCAGCATCCGACTAGCGGGAGCCTACAATGAGCAGTTCTTC.

This rearrangement joins TRBV5-3 to TRBJ2-7; D call uncertain. TRBV5-3 is recorded as an ORF, its role being uncertain. This CDR3 spans 14 amino acids. Deletions cut 1 base from V and 5 bases from J, with 13 bases between. The CDR3 nucleotides are TGTGCCAGAAGCTTGATGCTTGAGCCACACGAGCAGTACTTC. Translation: CARSLMLEPHEQYF.

The rearrangement uses TRBV5-1 and TRBJ2-3, with a possible D match to TRBD2 (5 bases). Germline-derived CDR1 and CDR2 are SGHRS and YFSETQ. The CDR3 covers 17 residues. Between the trimmed V and J ends, which lost 0 bases and 0 bases, there was a span of 14 bases. The CDR3 nucleotides are TGCGCCAGCAGCTTGGCCGGGTTAGCGAGTAGCACAGATACGCAGTATTTT. As protein: CASSLAGLASSTDTQYF.

This clone was seen many times. The chain carries TRBV18 and TRBJ2-7; perhaps TRBD2 as D (5 bases). The CDR3 runs to 13 residues. With 6 bases removed from V and 0 bases from J, the gap between germline ends came to 9 bases. Looked up from germline, CDR1 is KGHSH and CDR2 is LQKENI. CDR3 sequence reads: CASSISASYEQYF. For the CDR3, the DNA is TGTGCCAGCTCGATTAGCGCCTCCTACGAGCAGTACTTC.